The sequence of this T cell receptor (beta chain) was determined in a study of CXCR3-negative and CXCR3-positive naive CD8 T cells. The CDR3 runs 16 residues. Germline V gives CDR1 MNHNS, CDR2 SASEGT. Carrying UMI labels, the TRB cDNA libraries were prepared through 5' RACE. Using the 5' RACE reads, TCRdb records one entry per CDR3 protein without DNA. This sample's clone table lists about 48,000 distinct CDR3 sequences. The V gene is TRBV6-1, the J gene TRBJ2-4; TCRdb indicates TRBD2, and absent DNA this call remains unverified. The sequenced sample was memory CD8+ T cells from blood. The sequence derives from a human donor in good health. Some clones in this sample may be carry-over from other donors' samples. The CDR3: CASSERLAQAKNIQYF.